This TCR beta chain was sequenced in a study of OX40 agonist ivuxolimab in advanced cancers. Study background: Averaging 60 years in age, with a range of about 23 to 90, the cohort was approximately 84% male.

The CDR3 has 16 amino acids. Germline V CDR1 and CDR2: KGHSH, LQKENI. Trimming shortened V by 6 bases and J by 1 base, and 18 bases separated the two germline ends. About this clone: Other DNA sequences from this sample encode an identical CDR3 as well.

Clones were read by immunoSEQ multiplex PCR, and TCRdb kept only the in-frame ones, dropping some. The data hold 50,000 to 85,000 clones, with about 85% observed a single time. This TCR came from an adult with an advanced solid tumor such as melanoma, head and neck, liver or kidney cancer. Sequenced material: CD4+ or CD8+ T cells sorted from blood, taken in a trial of the OX40 agonist ivuxolimab. The rearrangement links TRBV18 to TRBJ1-1, with D perhaps TRBD1 (6 bases). This CDR3 reads CASSQGQGRGNTEAFF. The CDR3, as DNA: TGTGCCAGCTCGCAGGGGCAGGGGAGAGGGAACACTGAAGCTTTCTTT.